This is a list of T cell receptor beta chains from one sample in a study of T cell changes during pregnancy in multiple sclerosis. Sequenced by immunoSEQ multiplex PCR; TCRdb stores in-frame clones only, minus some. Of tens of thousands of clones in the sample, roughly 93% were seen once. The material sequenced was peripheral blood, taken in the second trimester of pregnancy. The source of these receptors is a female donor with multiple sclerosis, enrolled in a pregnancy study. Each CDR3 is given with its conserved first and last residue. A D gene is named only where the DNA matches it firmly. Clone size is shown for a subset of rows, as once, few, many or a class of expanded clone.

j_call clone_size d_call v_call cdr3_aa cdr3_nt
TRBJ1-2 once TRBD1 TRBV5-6 CASSLGGQGRAAYGYTF TGTGCCAGCAGCTTGGGAGGACAGGGGCGTGCGGCCTATGGCTACACCTTC
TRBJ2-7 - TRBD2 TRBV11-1 CASSLGRAGGYSYEQYF TGTGCCAGCAGCTTGGGTAGAGCGGGAGGGTACTCCTACGAGCAGTACTTC
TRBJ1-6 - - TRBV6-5 CASSYSAGRYNSPLHF TGTGCCAGCAGTTACTCTGCAGGGAGGTATAATTCACCCCTCCACTTT
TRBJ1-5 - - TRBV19 CASSIGQSGNQPQHF TGTGCCAGTAGTATTGGACAATCGGGCAATCAGCCCCAGCATTTT
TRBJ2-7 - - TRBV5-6 CASSATDEQYF TGTGCCAGCAGCGCAACGGACGAGCAGTACTTC
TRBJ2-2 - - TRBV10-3 CAISTKQGDTGELFF TGTGCCATCAGTACAAAACAGGGAGACACCGGGGAGCTGTTTTTT
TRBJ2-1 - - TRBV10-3 CAISDPMEEHNEQFF TGTGCCATCAGTGATCCCATGGAGGAGCATAATGAGCAGTTCTTC
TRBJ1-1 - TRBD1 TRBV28 CASSRAGQLNTEAFF TGTGCCAGCAGTCGCGCGGGACAGTTGAACACTGAAGCTTTCTTT
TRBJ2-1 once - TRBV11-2 CASSLDLRAYEQFF TGTGCCAGCAGCTTAGATCTGCGGGCATACGAGCAGTTCTTC
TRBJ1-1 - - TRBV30 CAWSGGWGTYTEAFF TGTGCCTGGAGTGGGGGTTGGGGGACTTACACTGAAGCTTTCTTT
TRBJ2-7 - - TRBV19 CASSIARGKRDEQYF TGTGCCAGTAGTATAGCCCGAGGTAAGAGGGACGAGCAGTACTTC
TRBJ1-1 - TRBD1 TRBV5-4 CASTGTGVGLTEAFF TGTGCCAGCACCGGGACAGGGGTAGGCCTCACTGAAGCTTTCTTT
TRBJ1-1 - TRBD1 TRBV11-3 CASSPGGIGTEAFF TGTGCCAGCAGCCCAGGGGGCATTGGGACTGAAGCTTTCTTT
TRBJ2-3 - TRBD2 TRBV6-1 CASSETSGGADTQYF TGTGCCAGCAGTGAGACTAGCGGGGGGGCAGATACGCAGTATTTT
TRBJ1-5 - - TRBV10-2 CASSDWAGNQPQHF TGCGCCAGCAGTGATTGGGCGGGAAATCAGCCCCAGCATTTT
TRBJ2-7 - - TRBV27 CASSSYQGPYEQYF TGTGCCAGCAGCTCCTATCAGGGCCCCTACGAGCAGTACTTC
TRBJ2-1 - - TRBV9 CASSVVGSHEQFF TGTGCCAGCAGCGTAGTGGGCTCCCATGAGCAGTTCTTC
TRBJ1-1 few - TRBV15 CATSPGGTEAFF TGTGCCACCAGCCCCGGGGGGACTGAAGCTTTCTTT
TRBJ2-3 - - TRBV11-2 CASSYRGLQNTDTQYF TGTGCCAGCAGCTACCGCGGGTTACAAAACACAGATACGCAGTATTTT
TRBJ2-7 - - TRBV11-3 CASSFGRGHEQYF TGTGCCAGCAGCTTCGGCAGGGGACACGAGCAGTACTTC
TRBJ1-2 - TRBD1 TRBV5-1 CASSRSGQGSGYTF TGCGCCAGCAGCCGATCGGGACAGGGGTCTGGCTACACCTTC
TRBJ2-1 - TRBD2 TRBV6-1 CASRTSGASYNEQFF TGTGCCAGCAGGACTAGCGGGGCCTCCTACAATGAGCAGTTCTTC
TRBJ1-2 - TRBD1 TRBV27 CASSGDRELTGYTF TGTGCCAGCAGTGGGGACAGGGAGCTGACGGGCTACACCTTC
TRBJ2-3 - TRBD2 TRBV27 CASSLDSGGRTDTQYF TGTGCCAGCAGTTTAGACAGCGGGGGCCGCACAGATACGCAGTATTTT
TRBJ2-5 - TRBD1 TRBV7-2 CASSLRGGQGIETQYF TGTGCCAGCAGCTTAAGGGGGGGACAGGGTATTGAGACCCAGTACTTC
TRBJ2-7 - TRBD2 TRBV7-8 CASSTRTSSEQYF TGTGCCAGCAGCACCCGGACTAGCTCCGAGCAGTACTTC
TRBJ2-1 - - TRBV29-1 CSADPNEQFF TGCAGCGCAGATCCGAATGAGCAGTTCTTC
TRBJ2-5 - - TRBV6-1 CASSVDSPQETQYF TGTGCCAGCAGTGTGGACAGTCCTCAGGAGACCCAGTACTTC
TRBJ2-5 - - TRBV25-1 CASSEYRETQYF TGTGCCAGCAGTGAATACCGGGAGACCCAGTACTTC
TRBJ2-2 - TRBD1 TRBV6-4 CASTPAQGAGELFF TGTGCCAGCACCCCAGCGCAGGGGGCCGGGGAGCTGTTTTTT
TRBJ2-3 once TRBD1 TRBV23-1 CASSLTGTSTDTQYF TGCGCCAGCAGCCTGACAGGGACATCCACAGATACGCAGTATTTT